One T cell receptor (beta chain) is described in this entry. The antigen is undetermined. The data are from a study of cytomegalovirus exposure and HLA in healthy donors. J was trimmed by 1 base and V by 4 bases; bases with no gene match: 6. The CDR3 runs to 16 residues. The germline gives CDR1 SSHAT, CDR2 FNYEAQ (reference sequence). Regarding the study as a whole: Reportedly, a later analysis found an Asian-associated ancestry cluster had fewer N-insertions than the roughly 630-donor mean. Trimming of TCR beta V- and J-genes showed a link, identified in a later analysis, to a missense DCLRE1C variant. An analysis that was carried out later associated 16,000 or so TCR beta sequences with HLA alleles at 0.05 false discovery rate.

Amplification used 60 Vbeta primers and 13 Jbeta primers. In the authors' methods: The count from a later analysis was 70 million to 85 million unique TCR beta chains, around 11 million of them shared. TCRdb's copy holds only in-frame clones and misses some; the assay was immunoSEQ multiplex PCR. V and J calls and clone size are given by that table; D and trimming were obtained from the DNA. The data contain approximately 290,000 clones, 80% of them singletons. This receptor was identified in a girl aged 2 to 9 in good health and CMV-seronegative. Sequencing used PBMCs. The chain couples TRBV7-7 to TRBJ2-5, with 10 bases aligning to TRBD2. The CDR3 is CASSSYSGGTQETQYF. The CDR3 DNA sequence: TGTGCCAGCAGCTCCTATAGCGGGGGGACCCAAGAGACCCAGTACTTC.